These 21 T cell receptor beta chains came from one sample sequenced in a study of blood T cell repertoires in COVID-19. Generated by immunoSEQ multiplex PCR, the TCRdb table keeps only in-frame clones and is missing some. This table has 190,000 or so clones, 78% appearing once. The sample taken for sequencing was peripheral blood. The receptors were gathered from a woman of 80 years or more with active or convalescent COVID-19.

The J gene is TRBJ2-7, the V gene TRBV20-1; weak D call: TRBD2 (6 bases). The V end was cut by 0 bases, the J end by 7 bases, with 7 bases between. The CDR3 contains 11 residues. From germline, CDR1 is DFQATT and CDR2 SNEGSKA (reference sequence). CDR3 protein: CSARDGREQYF. CDR3 sequence (DNA): TGCAGTGCTAGAGATGGGAGGGAGCAGTACTTC.

This chain links TRBV19 with TRBJ2-7, with TRBD1 matching 8 bases. The CDR3 runs to 13 residues. Germline CDR1 LNHDA, CDR2 SQIVND (reference sequence). J gave up 6 bases and V 3 bases, and 4 bases lay outside the gene matches. CDR3 bases: TGTGCCAGTAGTATCTTACAGGGGGGCGAGCAGTACTTC. This gives the protein CASSILQGGEQYF.

This clone was counted a few times. This chain links TRBV10-2 with TRBJ1-1; 7 bases are a match to TRBD1. With 8 bases clipped from V and 1 base from J, the junction kept 7 bases outside the gene matches. The germline gives CDR1 WSHSY, CDR2 SAAADI. The CDR3 contains 14 residues. CDR3 in DNA: TGCGCCAGCCGGAGGGGGCAGCAGAACACTGAAGCTTTCTTT. Protein sequence: CASRRGQQNTEAFF.

The gene calls are TRBV14 and TRBJ2-2; TRBD2 is a possible D gene (5 bases). The CDR3 contains 15 residues. CDR1 and CDR2 from the germline V gene are SGHDN and FVKESK. The V gene lost 3 bases and the J gene lost 0 bases, with 8 bases spanning the gap. The CDR3 DNA reads as TGTGCCAGCAGCCAGAGGGCCGCGAACACCGGGGAGCTGTTTTTT. It is translated as CASSQRAANTGELFF.

This clone was counted between two and nine times. The J gene is TRBJ1-3, the V gene TRBV7-8; the match to TRBD1 covers 10 bases. Per germline, CDR1 SGHVS and CDR2 FQNEAQ. The CDR3 length is 15 residues. With V trimmed by 2 bases and J by 8 bases, 6 bases remained unmatched. The CDR3 coding sequence is TGTGCCAGCAGCTTAACGGGGGACAGGGGAGACACCATATATTTT. It yields the protein CASSLTGDRGDTIYF.

This rearrangement joins TRBV3-1 (or the pseudogene TRBV3-2) to TRBJ2-5, with D perhaps TRBD1 (7 bases). This CDR3 comprises 16 residues. V was pared by 4 bases and J by 4 bases, with 19 bases between. The V gene's germline CDR1 is LGHDT and CDR2 YNNKEL (reference sequence). The CDR3 reads CASSRTRGVFGETQYF. DNA of the CDR3: TGTGCCAGCAGCCGCACCAGGGGGGTATTCGGAGAGACCCAGTACTTC.

V is TRBV5-1 and J is TRBJ2-7; a possible D gene is TRBD2 (5 bases). V was shortened by 2 bases and J by 2 bases, with 11 bases between the two germline ends. The CDR3 totals 14 residues. Germline V gene sequence: CDR1 SGHRS, CDR2 YFSETQ. The CDR3 nucleotides are TGCGCCAGCAGCTTAAGCGGTGGAGCCTACGAGCAGTACTTC. Translated: CASSLSGGAYEQYF.

This clone has only a few counts. V is TRBV18 and J is TRBJ2-5; D possibly corresponds to TRBD2 (6 bases). Germline CDR1 KGHSH, CDR2 LQKENI. The CDR3 is 16 residues long. V was pared by 6 bases and J by 0 bases, with 17 bases between. CDR3 bases: TGTGCCAGCTCTCCGGGTGGGGACTTGTACCAAGAGACCCAGTACTTC. It yields the protein CASSPGGDLYQETQYF.

The chain employs TRBV7-9 and TRBJ2-3; D is uncertain. Germline CDR1 reads SEHNR; CDR2 reads FQNEAQ (reference sequence). Trimming took 1 base from V and 0 from J, leaving 5 bases between them. The CDR3 contains 14 residues. CDR3 in DNA: TGTGCCAGCAGCTTAGGTGTAAGCACAGATACGCAGTATTTT. The encoded protein is CASSLGVSTDTQYF.

The rearrangement uses TRBV5-1 and TRBJ2-7, with TRBD2 identical over 8 bases. Germline V gene data show CDR1 as SGHRS and CDR2 as YFSETQ. With 5 bases clipped from V and 3 bases from J, the junction kept 7 bases outside the gene matches. CDR3 length: 14 amino acids. The CDR3, as DNA: TGCGCCAGCAGTGACGGGGGGGCAGGCTACGAGCAGTACTTC. The encoded protein is CASSDGGAGYEQYF.

The chain is built from TRBV6-1 and TRBJ1-4; D remains ambiguous. The CDR3 extends over 13 amino acids. Germline-derived CDR1 and CDR2 are MNHNS and SASEGT. Trimming stripped 1 base from V and 8 bases from J, with 8 bases between. The CDR3 loop is CASSEVAGEKLFF. CDR3 in DNA: TGTGCCAGCAGTGAAGTAGCTGGCGAAAAACTGTTTTTT.

The rearrangement links TRBV5-1 to TRBJ1-6; D gene uncertain. V was clipped by 0 bases and J by 7 bases, with 11 bases between them. In germline, CDR1 is SGHRS, CDR2 YFSETQ. The CDR3 loop spans 15 amino acids. CDR3 region: CASSLAWAGNSPLHF. The CDR3 coding sequence is TGCGCCAGCAGCTTGGCTTGGGCCGGCAATTCACCCCTCCACTTT.

This clone was counted between two and nine times. The J gene is TRBJ1-6, the V gene TRBV3-1 (or the pseudogene TRBV3-2), with D possibly TRBD1 on 5 matching bases. In germline, CDR1 is LGHDT, CDR2 YNNKEL (reference sequence). This CDR3 has 14 amino acids. Deletions cut 0 bases from V and 8 bases from J, with 8 bases between. CDR3 protein: CASSQDPGDSPLHF. The CDR3 nucleotides read TGTGCCAGCAGCCAAGATCCGGGGGATTCACCCCTCCACTTT.

This clone was detected many times. The chain is built from TRBV6-5 and TRBJ1-2; no reliable D call. The V and J ends lost 7 bases and 1 base respectively, with 13 bases between them. CDR3 size: 14 residues. Germline V gene sequence: CDR1 MNHEY, CDR2 SVGAGI. For the CDR3, the DNA is TGTGCCAGCACCCCCACGACAAGTAACTATGGCTACACCTTC. It is translated as CASTPTTSNYGYTF.

The chain recombines TRBV3-1 (or the pseudogene TRBV3-2) with TRBJ2-3; D remains ambiguous. Trimming pared 2 bases from V and 1 base from J, leaving 13 bases between. The germline gives CDR1 LGHDT, CDR2 YNNKEL (reference sequence). The CDR3 spans 16 residues. CDR3 region: CASSQPQTAGTDTQYF. DNA for the CDR3: TGTGCCAGCAGCCAACCTCAAACCGCAGGCACAGATACGCAGTATTTT.

The table lists this clone with a few counts. V is TRBV19 and J is TRBJ2-5; D is perhaps TRBD2 (7 bases). CDR1 LNHDA and CDR2 SQIVND come from the germline V gene (reference sequence). With 3 bases removed from V and 4 bases from J, the gap between germline ends came to 21 bases. The CDR3 covers 17 residues. The CDR3 DNA follows: TGTGCCAGTAGTATGGGGGGGGGCCGTGTGGCGCGAGAGACCCAGTACTTC. Residues: CASSMGGGRVARETQYF.

CDR3 loop: CASSHSSGVYNEQFF. CDR3 bases: TGTGCCAGCAGCCACTCTAGCGGGGTCTACAATGAGCAGTTCTTC. The chain uses TRBV7-2 and TRBJ2-1, with 9 bases matching TRBD2. V lost 5 bases, J lost 3 bases, and 5 bases stayed unmatched. The CDR3 consists of 15 residues. From germline, CDR1 is SGHTA and CDR2 FQGNSA.

The chain uses TRBV24-1 and TRBJ1-2; perhaps TRBD1 as D (5 bases). V was clipped by 0 bases and J by 6 bases, with 16 bases between them. This CDR3 spans 16 amino acids. Germline CDR1 and CDR2: KGHDR and SFDVKD. The CDR3 DNA follows: TGTGCCACCAGTGATTTGAACCCCAGGGAATGGGATGGCTACACCTTC. Its translation: CATSDLNPREWDGYTF.

This rearrangement joins TRBV4-3 to TRBJ2-2; 7 bases map to TRBD1. The germline gives CDR1 LGHNA, CDR2 YSLEER. This CDR3 region has 15 residues. The junction had 3 bases not matched to a gene; V was cut back by 2 bases and J by 3 bases. The CDR3 here is CASSQPGTDTGELFF. CDR3 sequence (DNA): TGCGCCAGCAGCCAACCTGGGACAGACACCGGGGAGCTGTTTTTT.

The CDR3 loop reads CASSIAGTGGTEAFF. In nucleotides, the CDR3 is TGTGCCAGTAGTATCGCCGGGACAGGGGGGACTGAAGCTTTCTTT. The chain is built from TRBV19 and TRBJ1-1; TRBD1 matches at 11 bases. The CDR3 has 15 amino acids. The J segment lost 5 bases and the V segment lost 3 bases, leaving 5 bases of the junction unmatched. The germline V gene encodes CDR1 LNHDA and CDR2 SQIVND (reference sequence).

The chain employs TRBV3-1 (or the pseudogene TRBV3-2) and TRBJ2-3; D is perhaps TRBD2 (5 bases). With 3 bases removed from V and 1 base from J, the gap between germline ends came to 14 bases. This CDR3 contains 16 residues. Per the germline V gene, CDR1 is LGHDT and CDR2 is YNNKEL (reference sequence). CDR3 sequence reads: CASSHDPSGGTDTQYF. Here the CDR3 DNA reads TGTGCCAGCAGCCATGACCCCTCCGGGGGCACAGATACGCAGTATTTT.